This TCR beta chain is drawn from a study of CD8 T cells in ankylosing spondylitis. TCRdb independently ran MiXCR on the 5' RACE reads; one entry per CDR3 protein. The sample consists of 200,000 to 250,000 distinct CDR3 sequences, about 10% of them appearing once. The CDR3 consists of 12 residues. The V end was cut by 5 bases, the J end by 4 bases, with 6 bases between. The chain recombines TRBV12-3 or TRBV12-4 with TRBJ2-1, with D hard to call. The sequencing input was blood, either unsorted or a sorted T cell fraction (not recorded which). The TCR sequence derives from a male donor with ankylosing spondylitis or in good health (not recorded which). CDR3 sequence: CASSLDYNEQFF. The CDR3 nucleotides are TGTGCCAGCAGTCTGGATTACAATGAGCAGTTCTTC.